Listed below are T cell receptor beta chains from one sample, sequenced in a study of blood T cells in healthy people across ages. Using its own MiXCR run on the 5' RACE reads, TCRdb lists one record per CDR3 protein. The sample yields some 640,000 distinct CDR3 sequences, about 30% seen once. Sequencing was carried out using blood. The receptors originated from a woman of 80 years or more in good health. The CDR3 runs from the conserved cysteine through the conserved F or W. The D gene is left open where the match is weak. Clone size appears in some rows only: once, few, many, or a class for an expanded clone.

>NA|TRBJ1-3|TRBV27|NA
CASSPFGLQNSGNTIYF
TGTGCCAGCAGTCCCTTTGGGTTGCAAAACTCTGGAAACACCATATATTTT
>TRBD1|TRBJ2-1|TRBV5-1|NA
CASSSTGWETQFF
TGCGCCAGCAGCTCGACAGGGTGGGAGACCCAGTTCTTC
>NA|TRBJ1-2|TRBV5-8|many
CASSLGRTRNYGYTF
TGTGCCAGCAGCTTGGGCAGGACCCGCAACTATGGCTACACCTTC
>NA|TRBJ1-2|TRBV6-2/TRBV6-3|many
CASSLTADGYTF
TGTGCCAGCAGTTTGACAGCTGATGGCTACACCTTC
>NA|TRBJ1-2|TRBV6-2/TRBV6-3|few
CASSYTQGGYGYTF
TGTGCCAGCAGTTACACACAGGGAGGTTATGGCTACACCTTC
>NA|TRBJ1-1|TRBV3-1|NA
CASRHNGGTEAFF
TGTGCCAGCAGACACAATGGGGGCACTGAAGCTTTCTTT
>TRBD1|TRBJ2-3|TRBV30|few
CAWSAGTVPSTDTQYF
TGTGCCTGGAGTGCAGGGACAGTGCCTAGCACAGATACGCAGTATTTT
>TRBD1|TRBJ1-5|TRBV2|many
CASRATGGAPYSNQPQHF
TGTGCCAGCAGGGCCACAGGGGGCGCGCCCTATAGCAATCAGCCCCAGCATTTT
>TRBD1|TRBJ1-2|TRBV20-1|many
CSARGDRGIYGYTF
TGCAGTGCTAGGGGGGACAGAGGAATCTATGGCTACACCTTC
>NA|TRBJ2-3|TRBV9|once
CAGSARQTDTQYF
TGTGCCGGCAGCGCCCGACAGACAGATACGCAGTATTTT
>NA|TRBJ1-1|TRBV2|NA
CASSGVGGNTEAFF
TGTGCCAGCAGTGGAGTGGGGGGGAACACTGAAGCTTTCTTT
>NA|TRBJ2-1|TRBV6-1|many
CASSEFSYNEQFF
TGTGCCAGCAGTGAATTCAGCTACAATGAGCAGTTCTTC
>NA|TRBJ2-4|TRBV7-2|NA
CASSLRIGLAKNIQYF
TGTGCCAGCAGCTTGCGTATTGGGCTAGCCAAAAACATCCAGTACTTC
>NA|TRBJ2-7|TRBV7-3|NA
CASSQEQTSYEQYF
TGTGCCAGCAGCCAAGAACAGACTTCCTACGAGCAGTACTTC
>TRBD2|TRBJ2-3|TRBV20-1|many
CSATSPERGGGWLDTQYF
TGCAGTGCTACCTCCCCAGAGCGGGGGGGCGGGTGGTTGGATACGCAGTATTTT
>NA|TRBJ2-5|TRBV12-3/TRBV12-4|NA
CASSFNGRSQETQYF
TGTGCCAGCAGTTTCAATGGTCGTAGCCAAGAGACCCAGTACTTC
>NA|TRBJ1-1|TRBV7-7|few
CASSPVRGNTEAFF
TGTGCTAGCAGTCCAGTAAGAGGGAACACTGAAGCTTTCTTT
>NA|TRBJ1-1|TRBV30|NA
CAWSVMVNTEAFF
TGTGCCTGGAGTGTAATGGTGAACACTGAAGCTTTCTTT
>TRBD2|TRBJ2-3|TRBV25-1|NA
CASSESSWASGHTDTQYF
TGTGCCAGCAGTGAATCGTCGTGGGCTAGCGGCCACACAGATACGCAGTATTTT
>NA|TRBJ2-6|TRBV4-3|few
CASSQDLSRGTNVLTF
TGCGCCAGCAGCCAAGATCTCTCCCGCGGAACCAACGTCCTGACTTTC
>TRBD1|TRBJ1-6|TRBV7-2|NA
CASSPRRGQGRSPLHF
TGTGCCAGCAGCCCCCGGCGGGGACAGGGGCGGTCACCCCTCCACTTT
>NA|TRBJ1-1|TRBV30|few
CAWRENTEAFF
TGTGCCTGGAGGGAGAACACTGAAGCTTTCTTT
>NA|TRBJ1-1|TRBV5-1|NA
CASSFTRDRGAFF
TGCGCCAGCAGCTTTACTAGGGACCGCGGCGCTTTCTTT
>TRBD1|TRBJ2-7|TRBV7-4|NA
CASSSGTGNYERYF
TGTGCCAGCAGCTCCGGGACAGGAAACTACGAGCGGTACTTC
>TRBD1|TRBJ2-2|TRBV3-1|NA
CASSQTGANTGELFF
TGTGCCAGCAGCCAAACAGGGGCAAACACCGGGGAGCTGTTTTTT
>NA|TRBJ1-5|TRBV12-3/TRBV12-4|NA
CAGSREDNQPQHF
TGTGCCGGCAGTAGAGAAGACAATCAGCCCCAGCATTTT
>TRBD1|TRBJ2-5|TRBV4-1|many
CASSRGTGGEERQYF
TGCGCCAGCAGCCGAGGGACAGGGGGCGAGGAAAGGCAGTACTTC
>NA|TRBJ2-2|TRBV6-6|NA
CAIARRSTGELFF
TGTGCCATCGCCCGGCGAAGCACCGGGGAGCTGTTTTTT
>NA|TRBJ1-2|TRBV20-1|many
CSARDVLYGYTF
TGCAGTGCTAGAGATGTCCTATATGGCTACACCTTC
>NA|TRBJ2-3|TRBV27|many
CASSQGLGDTQYF
TGTGCCAGCAGCCAGGGCCTTGGGGATACGCAGTATTTT
>NA|TRBJ1-1|TRBV20-1|many
CSARGGMNTEAFF
TGCAGTGCTAGAGGGGGGATGAACACTGAAGCTTTCTTT
>NA|TRBJ2-7|TRBV19|many
CASSNINRGGSSYEQYF
TGTGCCAGTAGCAACATAAACAGGGGCGGGAGCTCCTACGAGCAGTACTTC
>NA|TRBJ2-1|TRBV20-1|many
CSARENTGGTTYNEQFF
TGCAGTGCTAGAGAGAATACTGGCGGAACGACCTACAATGAGCAGTTCTTC
>NA|TRBJ2-3|TRBV7-3|many
CASSLTSAGSSLTDTQYF
TGTGCCAGCAGCTTAACGTCGGCGGGCAGCTCTCTGACAGATACGCAGTATTTT
>NA|TRBJ2-3|TRBV7-2|NA
CASSLFGDPSTDTQYF
TGTGCCAGCAGCTTATTCGGGGATCCTAGCACAGATACGCAGTATTTT
>TRBD1|TRBJ1-4|TRBV7-8|NA
CASSYLQGEEKLFF
TGTGCCAGCAGTTATCTCCAGGGGGAAGAAAAACTGTTTTTT
>TRBD1|TRBJ1-2|TRBV6-2/TRBV6-3|few
CASSDPGQANYGYTF
TGTGCCAGCAGTGACCCGGGACAGGCAAACTATGGCTACACCTTC
>NA|TRBJ2-7|TRBV7-2|many
CASSRDIRYEQYF
TGTGCCAGCAGCCGGGACATCCGCTACGAGCAGTACTTC
>TRBD2|TRBJ2-1|TRBV2|many
CASSPAGGSYNEQFF
TGTGCCAGCAGTCCTGCGGGGGGGTCCTACAATGAGCAGTTCTTC
>NA|TRBJ2-5|TRBV6-1|NA
CASSGTEQETQYF
TGTGCCAGCAGTGGGACAGAGCAAGAGACCCAGTACTTC
>TRBD1|TRBJ1-6|TRBV6-1|many
CASSETGTGNSPLHF
TGTGCCAGCAGTGAAACGGGGACAGGGAATTCACCCCTCCACTTT
>TRBD1|TRBJ1-2|TRBV28|NA
CASSGGDRSYYGYTF
TGTGCCAGCAGTGGAGGGGACAGGTCCTACTATGGCTACACCTTC
>TRBD2|TRBJ2-5|TRBV3-1|many
CASSPGLAGGRKTQYF
TGTGCCAGCAGCCCTGGACTAGCGGGGGGCAGGAAGACCCAGTACTTC
>TRBD1|TRBJ2-3|TRBV24-1|many
CATSDGGQGTDTQYF
TGTGCCACCAGTGATGGGGGACAGGGTACAGATACGCAGTATTTT
>NA|TRBJ1-5|TRBV29-1|NA
CGVEDGGPQHF
TGCGGCGTCGAAGATGGGGGGCCCCAGCATTTT
>NA|TRBJ1-1|TRBV5-1|many
CASSQLGSGGEAFF
TGCGCCAGCAGCCAGTTGGGATCAGGAGGTGAAGCTTTCTTT
>TRBD1|TRBJ2-7|TRBV24-1|NA
CATSGSRGSGASYNEQYF
TGTGCCACCAGCGGTTCCAGGGGGTCAGGGGCCTCCTACAATGAGCAGTACTTC
>TRBD1|TRBJ2-5|TRBV2|few
CASSELAGGAETQYF
TGTGCCAGCAGTGAACTAGCAGGGGGCGCGGAGACCCAGTACTTC
>NA|TRBJ2-2|TRBV7-3|many
CASSSQGGANTGELFF
TGTGCCAGCAGCTCGCAGGGGGGGGCGAACACCGGGGAGCTGTTTTTT
>NA|TRBJ2-5|TRBV12-3/TRBV12-4|NA
CASSTGHVFYGQYF
TGTGCCAGCAGTACGGGACACGTCTTCTACGGGCAGTACTTC
>NA|TRBJ2-5|TRBV5-1|many
CASTFLGTETQYF
TGCGCCAGCACCTTTCTGGGGACAGAGACCCAGTACTTC
>TRBD1|TRBJ2-7|TRBV5-1|NA
CTSRRGQGLSYNEQYF
TGCACCAGCAGGCGGGGACAGGGGCTTTCTTACAATGAGCAGTACTTC
>NA|TRBJ1-1|TRBV29-1|few
CSVEAAQSGSRGTEAFF
TGCAGCGTTGAAGCGGCCCAGAGCGGCTCGAGAGGAACTGAAGCTTTCTTT
>NA|TRBJ1-3|TRBV11-2|NA
CASSLRGRGGNTIYF
TGTGCCAGCAGCTTACGCGGCAGGGGCGGAAACACCATATATTTT
>TRBD2|TRBJ2-3|TRBV20-1|NA
CSARGTSGSPDTQYF
TGCAGTGCTAGGGGGACTAGCGGGTCTCCCGATACGCAGTATTTT
>NA|TRBJ1-5|TRBV6-2/TRBV6-3|NA
CASSYSQGMAQPQHF
TGTGCCAGCAGTTACTCCCAGGGAATGGCCCAGCCCCAGCATTTT
>NA|TRBJ1-1|TRBV4-3|many
CASSQTTNTEAFF
TGCGCCAGCAGCCAAACAACGAACACTGAAGCTTTCTTT
>NA|TRBJ1-2|TRBV27|many
CASASDKTNYGYTF
TGTGCCAGCGCATCGGACAAAACTAACTATGGCTACACCTTC
>NA|TRBJ2-2|TRBV29-1|few
CSVDSTNTGERFF
TGCAGCGTGGACAGTACGAACACCGGGGAGCGGTTTTTT
>NA|TRBJ2-7|TRBV27|NA
CASSWTSYNEQYF
TGTGCCAGCAGTTGGACCTCCTACAATGAGCAGTACTTC